One T cell receptor beta chain is described in this entry. What it recognizes is unknown. Here immunoSEQ multiplex PCR was the method, and the copy in TCRdb shows in-frame clones only, minus some. Of more than 40,000 clones in the sample, around 70% were seen once. The sample belongs to a study of vaccination effects on CD4 cells after COVID-19. About the research overall: Either the mRNA-1273 or the BNT162b2 vaccine was given to participants as two doses. Notes on the study in general: Substantial clonal contraction characterized both infection- and vaccine-induced clones late after vaccination.

Prior to sequencing, the ViraFEST assay stimulated PBMC with viral peptide pools, which expanded the antigen-specific CD4+ T cells. Following culture for 9 to 11 days, CD4+ T cells were isolated. The study found no prior SARS-CoV-2 infection in the vaccine recipients, who tested negative for nucleocapsid antibodies. Cultures used 1.5 million to 2 million PBMC per well, approximately 9.6 IU/ml IL-2 and approximately 11 ug/ml peptides. The V end lost 4 bases, the J end lost 4 bases, and 16 bases lay between the germline ends. Per the germline V gene, CDR1 is SNHLY and CDR2 is FYNNEI. The CDR3 consists of 15 residues.

The material was CD4+ T cells from PBMCs cultured with HCoV-OC43 spike peptides, obtained before COVID-19 vaccination. Subset: HCoV-OC43 spike overlapping peptide pool stimulation. The receptor's source is a human donor who received a COVID-19 vaccine. The genes are TRBV2 and TRBJ1-2; D gene ambiguous. DNA for the CDR3: TGTGCCAGCAGTGCGCGTCCCGACGAAGCCTATGGCTACACCTTC. The encoded protein is CASSARPDEAYGYTF.